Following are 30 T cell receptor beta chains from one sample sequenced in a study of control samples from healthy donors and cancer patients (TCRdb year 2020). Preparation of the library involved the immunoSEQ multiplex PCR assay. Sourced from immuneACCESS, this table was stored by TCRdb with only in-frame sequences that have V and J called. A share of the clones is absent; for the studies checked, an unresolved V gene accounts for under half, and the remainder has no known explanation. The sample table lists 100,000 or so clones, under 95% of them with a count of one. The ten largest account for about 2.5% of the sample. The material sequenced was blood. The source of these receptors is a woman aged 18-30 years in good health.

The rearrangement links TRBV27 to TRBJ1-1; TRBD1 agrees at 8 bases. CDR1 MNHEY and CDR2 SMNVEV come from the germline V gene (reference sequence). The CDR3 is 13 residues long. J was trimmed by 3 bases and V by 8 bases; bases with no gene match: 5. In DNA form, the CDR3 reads TGTGCCAGCGGATTGGGACAGGACACTGAAGCTTTCTTT. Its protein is CASGLGQDTEAFF.

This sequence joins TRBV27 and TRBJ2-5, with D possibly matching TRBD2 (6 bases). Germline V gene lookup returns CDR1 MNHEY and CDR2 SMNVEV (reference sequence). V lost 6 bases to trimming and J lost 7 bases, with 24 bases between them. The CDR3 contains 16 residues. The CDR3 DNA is TGTGCCAGCAGCGACTCTAGCGTACAACCCCCAGGGACCCAGTACTTC. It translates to CASSDSSVQPPGTQYF.

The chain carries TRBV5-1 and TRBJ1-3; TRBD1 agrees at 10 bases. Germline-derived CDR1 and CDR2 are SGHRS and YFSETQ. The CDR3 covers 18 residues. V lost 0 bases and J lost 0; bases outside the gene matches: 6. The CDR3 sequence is CASSLDGTGAYSGNTIYF. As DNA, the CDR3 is TGCGCCAGCAGCTTGGACGGGACAGGGGCTTACTCTGGAAACACCATATATTTT.

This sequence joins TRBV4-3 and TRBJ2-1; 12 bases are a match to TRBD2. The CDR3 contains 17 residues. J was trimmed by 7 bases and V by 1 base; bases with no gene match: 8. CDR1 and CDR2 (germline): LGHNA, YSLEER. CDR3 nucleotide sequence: TGCGCCAGCAGCCAAGCCGTCGTCCTAGCGGGAGGGAATGAGCAGTTCTTC. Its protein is CASSQAVVLAGGNEQFF.

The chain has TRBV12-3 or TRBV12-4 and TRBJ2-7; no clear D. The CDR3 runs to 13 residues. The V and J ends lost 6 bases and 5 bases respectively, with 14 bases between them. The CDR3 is CASRSWGSDEQYF. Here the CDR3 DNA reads TGTGCCAGCAGGTCTTGGGGAAGCGACGAGCAGTACTTC.

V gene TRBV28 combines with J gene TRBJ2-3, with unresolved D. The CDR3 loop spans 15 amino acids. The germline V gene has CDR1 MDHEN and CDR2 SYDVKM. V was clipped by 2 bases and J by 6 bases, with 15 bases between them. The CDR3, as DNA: TGTGCCAGCAGTTTAGGAGCCTCCCGAGTGGATACGCAGTATTTT. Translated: CASSLGASRVDTQYF. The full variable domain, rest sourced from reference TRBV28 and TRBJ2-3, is DVKVTQSSRYLVKRTGEKVFLECVQDMDHENMFWYRQDPGLGLRLIYFSYDVKMKEKGDIPEGYSVSREKKERFSLILESASTNQTSMYLCASSLGASRVDTQYFGPGTRLTVL.

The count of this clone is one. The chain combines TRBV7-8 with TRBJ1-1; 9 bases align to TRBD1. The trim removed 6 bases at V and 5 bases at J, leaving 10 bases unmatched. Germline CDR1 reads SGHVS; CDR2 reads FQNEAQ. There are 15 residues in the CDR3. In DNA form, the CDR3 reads TGTGCCAGCAGACCATCACAGGGGGCGGGAACTGAAGCTTTCTTT. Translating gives CASRPSQGAGTEAFF.

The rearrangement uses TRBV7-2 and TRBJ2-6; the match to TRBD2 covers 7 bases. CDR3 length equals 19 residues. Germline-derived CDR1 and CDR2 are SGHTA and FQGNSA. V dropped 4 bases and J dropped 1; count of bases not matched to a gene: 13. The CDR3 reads CASSSGPAGVGSGANVLTF. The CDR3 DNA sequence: TGTGCCAGCAGCTCTGGGCCCGCGGGGGTCGGTTCTGGGGCCAACGTCCTGACTTTC.

The CDR3 DNA reads TGTGCCAGCAGTTTGAGTAACAGTCGAGCCTATGGCTACACCTTC. It specifies CASSLSNSRAYGYTF. The chain carries TRBV27 and TRBJ1-2; D remains unclear. Germline CDR1 MNHEY, CDR2 SMNVEV (reference sequence). Trimming removed 3 bases from V and 4 bases from J, with 15 bases in between. The CDR3 length is 15 residues.

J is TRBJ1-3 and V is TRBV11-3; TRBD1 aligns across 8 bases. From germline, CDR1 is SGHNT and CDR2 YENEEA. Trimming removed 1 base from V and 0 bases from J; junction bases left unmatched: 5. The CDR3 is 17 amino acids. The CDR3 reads CASSLAGQGSSGNTIYF. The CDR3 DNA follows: TGTGCCAGCAGCTTAGCCGGACAGGGAAGCTCTGGAAACACCATATATTTT. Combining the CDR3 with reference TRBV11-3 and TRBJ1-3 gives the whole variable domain EAGVVQSPRYKIIEKKQPVAFWCNPISGHNTLYWYLQNLGQGPELLIRYENEEAVDDSQLPKDRFSAERLKGVDSTLKIQPAELGDSAVYLCASSLAGQGSSGNTIYFGEGSWLTVV.

As DNA, the CDR3 is TGTGCCAGCAGCGCCGTGGTGGGAGGGTCCTACGAGCAGTACTTC. It is translated as CASSAVVGGSYEQYF. This chain uses TRBV11-2 with TRBJ2-7; 7 nucleotides agree with TRBD2. CDR1 and CDR2 (germline): SGHAT, FQNNGV. V gave up 5 bases and J gave up 1 base; unmatched junction bases: 8. CDR3 length: 15 amino acids. The whole variable domain, filled in from reference TRBV11-2 and TRBJ2-7, reads EAGVAQSPRYKIIEKRQSVAFWCNPISGHATLYWYQQILGQGPKLLIQFQNNGVVDDSQLPKDRFSAERLKGVDSTLKIQPAKLEDSAVYLCASSAVVGGSYEQYFGPGTRLTVT.

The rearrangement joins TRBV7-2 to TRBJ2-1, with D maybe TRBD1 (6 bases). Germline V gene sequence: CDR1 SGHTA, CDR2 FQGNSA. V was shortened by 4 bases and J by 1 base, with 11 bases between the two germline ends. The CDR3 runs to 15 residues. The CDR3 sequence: CASSSSRGSYNEQFF. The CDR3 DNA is TGTGCCAGCAGCTCGAGCAGGGGATCCTACAATGAGCAGTTCTTC.

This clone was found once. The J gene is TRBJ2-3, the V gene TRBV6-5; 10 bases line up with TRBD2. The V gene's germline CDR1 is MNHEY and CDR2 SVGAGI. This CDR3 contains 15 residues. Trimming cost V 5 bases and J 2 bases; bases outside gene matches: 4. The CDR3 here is CASSPLAGATDTQYF. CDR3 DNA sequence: TGTGCCAGCAGTCCTCTAGCGGGGGCCACAGATACGCAGTATTTT.

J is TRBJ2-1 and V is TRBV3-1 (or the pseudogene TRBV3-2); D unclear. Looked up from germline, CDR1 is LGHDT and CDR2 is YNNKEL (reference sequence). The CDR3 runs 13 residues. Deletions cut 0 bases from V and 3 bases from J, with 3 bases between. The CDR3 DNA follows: TGTGCCAGCAGCCAAGACTACTACAATGAGCAGTTCTTC. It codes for CASSQDYYNEQFF.

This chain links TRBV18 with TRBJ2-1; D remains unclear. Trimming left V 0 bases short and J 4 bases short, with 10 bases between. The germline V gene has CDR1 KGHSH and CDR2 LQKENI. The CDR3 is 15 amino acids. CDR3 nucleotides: TGTGCCAGCTCACCACCGTTAAGACCTTACAATGAGCAGTTCTTC. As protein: CASSPPLRPYNEQFF.

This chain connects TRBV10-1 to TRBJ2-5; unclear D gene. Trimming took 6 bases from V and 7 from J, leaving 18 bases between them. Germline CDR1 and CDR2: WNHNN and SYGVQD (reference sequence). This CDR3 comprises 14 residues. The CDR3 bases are TGCGCCAGCAGCCCGGGCCGAGGTCTCGGGACCCAGTACTTC. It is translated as CASSPGRGLGTQYF.

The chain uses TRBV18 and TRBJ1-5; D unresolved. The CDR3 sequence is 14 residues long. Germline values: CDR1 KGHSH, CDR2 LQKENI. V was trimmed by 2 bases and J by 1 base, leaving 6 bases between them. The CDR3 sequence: CASSPGKSNQPQHF. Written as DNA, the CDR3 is TGTGCCAGCTCACCAGGCAAAAGCAATCAGCCCCAGCATTTT.

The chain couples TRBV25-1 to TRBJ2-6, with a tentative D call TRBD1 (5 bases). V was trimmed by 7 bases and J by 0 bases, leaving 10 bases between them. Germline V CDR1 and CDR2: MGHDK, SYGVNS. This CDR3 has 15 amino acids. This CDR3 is CASIGRDSGANVLTF. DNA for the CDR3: TGTGCCAGCATCGGCAGGGACTCTGGGGCCAACGTCCTGACTTTC.

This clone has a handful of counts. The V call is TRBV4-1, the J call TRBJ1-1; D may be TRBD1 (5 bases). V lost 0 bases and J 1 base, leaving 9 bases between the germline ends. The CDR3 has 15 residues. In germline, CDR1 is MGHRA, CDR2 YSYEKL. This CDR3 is CASSQEGQGNTEAFF. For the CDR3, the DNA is TGCGCCAGCAGCCAAGAGGGGCAGGGGAACACTGAAGCTTTCTTT.

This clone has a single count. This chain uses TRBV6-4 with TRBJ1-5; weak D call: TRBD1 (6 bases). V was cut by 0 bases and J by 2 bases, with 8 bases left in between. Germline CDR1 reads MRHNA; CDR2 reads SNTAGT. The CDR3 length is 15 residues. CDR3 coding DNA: TGTGCCAGCAGTGACTCGTGGGGGCGCAATCAGCCCCAGCATTTT. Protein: CASSDSWGRNQPQHF.

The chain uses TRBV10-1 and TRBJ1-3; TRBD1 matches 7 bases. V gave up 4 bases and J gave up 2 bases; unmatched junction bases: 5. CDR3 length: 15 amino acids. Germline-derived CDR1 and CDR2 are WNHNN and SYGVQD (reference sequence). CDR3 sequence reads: CASSGQGITGNTIYF. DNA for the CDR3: TGCGCCAGCAGTGGACAGGGAATAACTGGAAACACCATATATTTT.

The CDR3 nucleotides are TGTGCCACCAATCAACCCCCAGGGAATGATGGCTACACCTTC. Residues: CATNQPPGNDGYTF. J is TRBJ1-2 and V is TRBV3-1 (or the pseudogene TRBV3-2), with a tentative D call TRBD1 (5 bases). CDR3 size: 14 residues. V was shortened by 10 bases and J by 6 bases, with 21 bases between the two germline ends. Per germline, CDR1 LGHDT and CDR2 YNNKEL (reference sequence).

CDR3 sequence (DNA): TGTGCCAGTAGTGCAGACAGGTTGAGCTCCTACGAGCAGTACTTC. Amino acid sequence: CASSADRLSSYEQYF. The chain couples TRBV19 to TRBJ2-7, with D maybe TRBD1 (6 bases). V lost 5 bases, J lost 0 bases, and 14 bases lay in between. The CDR3 is made up of 15 amino acids. Germline V gene sequence: CDR1 LNHDA, CDR2 SQIVND (reference sequence).

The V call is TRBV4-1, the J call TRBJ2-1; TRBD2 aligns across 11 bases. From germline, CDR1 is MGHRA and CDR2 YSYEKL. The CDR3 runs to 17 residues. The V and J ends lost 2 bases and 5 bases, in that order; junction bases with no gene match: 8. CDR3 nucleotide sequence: TGCGCCAGCAGCCAAAATAGCGGGGGGGCCATAAACAATGAGCAGTTCTTC. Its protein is CASSQNSGGAINNEQFF.

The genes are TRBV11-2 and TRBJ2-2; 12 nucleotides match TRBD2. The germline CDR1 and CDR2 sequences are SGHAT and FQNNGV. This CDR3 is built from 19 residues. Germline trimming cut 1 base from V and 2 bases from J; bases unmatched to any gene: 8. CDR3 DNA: TGTGCCAGCAGCTTAGTTGTACTAGCGGGAGGAGGTAACACCGGGGAGCTGTTTTTT. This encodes CASSLVVLAGGGNTGELFF. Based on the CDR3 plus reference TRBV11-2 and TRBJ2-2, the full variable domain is EAGVAQSPRYKIIEKRQSVAFWCNPISGHATLYWYQQILGQGPKLLIQFQNNGVVDDSQLPKDRFSAERLKGVDSTLKIQPAKLEDSAVYLCASSLVVLAGGGNTGELFFGEGSRLTVL.

The chain's CDR3 is CASSDRQSYNSPLHF. In DNA form, the CDR3 reads TGTGCCAGCAGTGACCGACAGAGTTATAATTCACCCCTCCACTTT. The chain carries TRBV6-1 and TRBJ1-6; D is possibly TRBD1 (5 bases). The germline CDR1 and CDR2 sequences are MNHNS and SASEGT. Between the trimmed V and J ends, which lost 3 bases and 4 bases, there was a span of 10 bases. This CDR3 has 15 amino acids.

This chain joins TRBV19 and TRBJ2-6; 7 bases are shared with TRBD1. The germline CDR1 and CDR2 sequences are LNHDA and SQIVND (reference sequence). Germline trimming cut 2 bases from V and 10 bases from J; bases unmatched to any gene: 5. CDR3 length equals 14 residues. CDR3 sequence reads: CASSIRGPFNVLTF. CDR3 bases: TGTGCCAGTAGTATAAGGGGGCCGTTTAACGTCCTGACTTTC.

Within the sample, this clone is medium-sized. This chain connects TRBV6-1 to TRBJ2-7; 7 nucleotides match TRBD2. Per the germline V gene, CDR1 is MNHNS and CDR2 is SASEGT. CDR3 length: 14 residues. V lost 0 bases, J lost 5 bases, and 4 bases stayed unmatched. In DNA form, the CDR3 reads TGTGCCAGCAGTGAAGCTAGGGACTATGACGAGCAGTACTTC. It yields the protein CASSEARDYDEQYF.

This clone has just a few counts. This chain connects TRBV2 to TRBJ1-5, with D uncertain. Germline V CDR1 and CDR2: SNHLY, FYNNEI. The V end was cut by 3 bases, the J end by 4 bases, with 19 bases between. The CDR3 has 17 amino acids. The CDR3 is CASSEDPGPVSNQPQHF. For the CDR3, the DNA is TGTGCCAGCAGTGAGGACCCAGGACCAGTAAGTAATCAGCCCCAGCATTTT.

CDR3 region: CASSGGSGLNEQFF. For the CDR3, the DNA is TGTGCCAGCAGCGGGGGTTCGGGGCTCAATGAGCAGTTCTTC. The chain joins TRBV2 to TRBJ2-1, with a tentative D call TRBD2 (6 bases). The CDR3 is 14 amino acids. The V end lost 6 bases, the J end lost 6 bases, and 15 bases lay between the germline ends. CDR1 is SNHLY, CDR2 FYNNEI, per germline.